Below, 11 T cell receptor beta chains from the same sample are listed, as sequenced in a study of T cell repertoires in cytomegalovirus infection. TCRdb re-analysed the reads in MiXCR, keeping a single row per CDR3 protein. The table shows roughly 720,000 distinct CDR3 sequences, with roughly 35% occurring only once. The sample consisted of PBMCs. The source of these receptors is a human donor in good health (CMV status not recorded). Some clones in this sample may be carry-over from other donors' samples.

About this clonotype itself: A much bigger clone sits one base away, suggesting this may be a read error. The V gene is TRBV7-2, the J gene TRBJ2-3; 9 nucleotides match TRBD2. Germline CDR1 reads SGHTA; CDR2 reads FQGNSA. The CDR3 is made up of 18 amino acids. V lost 1 base, J lost 10 bases, and 18 bases stayed unmatched. CDR3 loop: CASSLDLGGGGAKYPQYF. The CDR3 DNA follows: TGTGCCAGCAGCTTAGATTTAGGTGGCGGGGGGGCCAAATATCCGCAGTATTTT.

Points on this clonotype: The junction shows a germline mismatch at one end, possibly a read error. The chain carries TRBV9 and TRBJ2-5; unclear D gene. The CDR3 runs 16 residues. CDR1 and CDR2 from the germline V gene are SGDLS and YYNGEE. The chain's CDR3 is CAISVGQLSPKETQYF. CDR3 sequence (DNA): TGTGCCATCAGCGTAGGTCAGTTAAGTCCAAAAGAGACCCAGTACTTC.

The table lists this clonotype with a few counts. The chain joins TRBV7-6 to TRBJ2-2; D is unresolved. The germline gives CDR1 SGHVS, CDR2 FNYEAQ. This CDR3 is built from 13 residues. V was pared by 1 base and J by 8 bases, with 8 bases between. The CDR3 nucleotides are TGTGCCAGCAGCTTAGGGCCGGGTGGGGAGCTGTTTTTT. This codes for CASSLGPGGELFF.

The chain recombines TRBV5-6 with TRBJ2-5; TRBD1 agrees at 9 bases. CDR1 and CDR2 (germline): SGHDT, YYEEEE. Trimming took 5 bases from V and 0 from J; bases not matched to a gene: 8. This CDR3 comprises 16 residues. CDR3 loop: CASSPLGQGHQETQYF. For the CDR3, the DNA is TGTGCCAGCAGTCCCCTGGGACAGGGACACCAAGAGACCCAGTACTTC.

Notes on this clonotype: A much larger clone is a single base away; this may be a read error. The rearrangement uses TRBV7-2 and TRBJ2-5, with D possibly called TRBD1 or TRBD2 (5 bases each). The CDR3 runs to 14 residues. The V gene's germline CDR1 is SGHTA and CDR2 FQGNSA. The chain's CDR3 is CASSPGTAGQTQCF. The CDR3 bases are TGTGCCAGCAGCCCCGGGACGGCCGGGCAGACCCAGTGCTTC.

This rearrangement joins TRBV29-1 to TRBJ2-3; D remains unclear. Germline CDR1 reads SQVTM; CDR2 reads ANQGSEA. CDR3 length equals 13 residues. The V gene lost 5 bases and the J gene lost 2 bases, with 11 bases spanning the gap. CDR3: CSVSRSNTDTQYF. The CDR3, as DNA: TGCAGCGTTTCTCGCAGTAACACAGATACGCAGTATTTT.

J is TRBJ1-5 and V is TRBV3-1; 8 positions match TRBD1. Germline lookup yields CDR1 LGHDT and CDR2 YNNKEL (reference sequence). V shed 4 bases and J 0 bases; nucleotides not matched to a gene: 5. CDR3 length: 16 amino acids. The CDR3 region is CASSPGTGNSNQPQHF. CDR3 nucleotides: TGTGCCAGCAGCCCTGGGACAGGCAATAGCAATCAGCCCCAGCATTTT. Filled out from reference TRBV3-1 and TRBJ1-5, the complete variable domain reads DTAVSQTPKYLVTQMGNDKSIKCEQNLGHDTMYWYKQDSKKFLKIMFSYNNKELIINETVPNRFSPKSPDKAHLNLHINSLELGDSAVYFCASSPGTGNSNQPQHFGDGTRLSIL.

This clonotype came up many times. The rearrangement links TRBV7-9 to TRBJ2-3; 9 nucleotides align to TRBD2. Germline V gene lookup returns CDR1 SEHNR and CDR2 FQNEAQ (reference sequence). This CDR3 contains 15 residues. V dropped 6 bases and J dropped 3; count of bases not matched to a gene: 7. The CDR3 nucleotides read TGTGCCAGCAGTATTATTAGCGGGAGAACAGATACGCAGTATTTT. Its translation: CASSIISGRTDTQYF.

This clonotype was detected many times. The chain has TRBV12-3 or TRBV12-4 and TRBJ1-1; no firm D call. Trimming cost V 5 bases and J 4 bases, with 11 bases left between them. The CDR3 consists of 13 residues. CDR3 loop: CASSPAGGTEAFF. The CDR3 DNA is TGTGCCAGCAGTCCAGCGGGAGGCACTGAAGCTTTCTTT.

The CDR3 DNA reads TGTGCCAGCAGCTTGGGGGGACGGCCAGCTCAAGAGACCCAGTACTTC. Translating gives CASSLGGRPAQETQYF. The J gene is TRBJ2-5, the V gene TRBV5-6; the D gene could be TRBD1 or TRBD2 (5 bases each). Trimming took off 0 bases at V and 2 bases at J, with 14 bases between the two ends. The CDR3 sequence is 16 residues long. Looked up from germline, CDR1 is SGHDT and CDR2 is YYEEEE.

Details on this clonotype: The junction does not match germline at one end; this may be a read error. The chain combines TRBV7-6 with TRBJ1-3, with D unresolved. There are 15 residues in the CDR3. Germline V gene data show CDR1 as SGHVS and CDR2 as FNYEAQ. The CDR3 sequence is CASSLGTSSRNTIYF. The CDR3 DNA is TGTGCCAGCAGCTTGGGTACAAGCTCTAGAAACACCATATATTTT.